This T cell receptor beta chain was sequenced during a study of Ad26.COV2.S vaccination and SARS-CoV-2 variants. Study background: Ad26.COV2.S, an intramuscular injection, was given once or twice 56 days apart. Study-level results: After vaccination, substantial breadth of spike-specific CD8+ and CD4+ responses was reported.

TCRdb's table, derived via immunoSEQ multiplex PCR, lists solely in-frame clones and lacks some. This table holds 350,000 to 500,000 clones, 90% found once. This CDR3 is built from 14 residues. The germline CDR1 and CDR2 sequences are SEHNR and FQNEAQ (reference sequence). The V end was cut by 1 base, the J end by 3 bases, with 9 bases between. Of note for this clone: The antigen is not known.

The treatment is: approximately 18 received Ad26.COV2.S at low or high dose, single or two shots; roughly 5 received placebo; per-sample allocation not given. Following the first vaccine or placebo injection, samples were taken on day 63. The V and J genes are TRBV7-9 and TRBJ1-1; D is undetermined. This specimen was peripheral blood, taken in a trial of Ad26.COV2.S vaccine versus placebo. The receptor was derived from a person aged 18 to 59 who received the Ad26.COV2.S COVID-19 vaccine or a placebo. CDR3 in DNA: TGTGCCAGCAGCTTAGAGAGCGGTGACACTGAAGCTTTCTTT. It specifies CASSLESGDTEAFF.